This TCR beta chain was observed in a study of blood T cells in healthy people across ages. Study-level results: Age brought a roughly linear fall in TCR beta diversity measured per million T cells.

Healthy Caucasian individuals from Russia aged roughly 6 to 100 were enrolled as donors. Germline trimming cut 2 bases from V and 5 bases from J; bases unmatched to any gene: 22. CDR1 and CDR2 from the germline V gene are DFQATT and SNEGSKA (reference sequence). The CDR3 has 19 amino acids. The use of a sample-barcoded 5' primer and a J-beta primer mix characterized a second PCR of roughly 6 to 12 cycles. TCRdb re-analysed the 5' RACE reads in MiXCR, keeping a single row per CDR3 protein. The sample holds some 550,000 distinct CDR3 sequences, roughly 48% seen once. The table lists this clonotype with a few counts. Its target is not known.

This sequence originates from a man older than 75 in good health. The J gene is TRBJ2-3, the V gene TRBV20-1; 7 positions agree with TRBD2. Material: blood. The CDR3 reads CSARSLGGMGLRKGDTQYF. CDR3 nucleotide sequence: TGCAGTGCTAGATCCCTTGGGGGGATGGGACTAAGAAAGGGAGATACGCAGTATTTT.